The clone carrying this T cell receptor beta chain was counted once. In the study's own analysis: The assay estimated nucleated cells by amplifying reference gene primers. Sequencing used immunoSEQ multiplex PCR; TCRdb keeps in-frame clones, though not all of them. D and trimming come from the DNA, and the V and J calls and clone size come from that table. The table includes about 160,000 clones, 80% to 90% detected once. The record originates from a study of blood T cell repertoires in COVID-19. Across the study: Samples came from the United States, Italy and Spain, spanning acute and convalescent COVID-19. T cells, B-cell-depleted T cells, or PBMCs supplied cDNA or gDNA.

In germline, CDR1 is PRHDT, CDR2 FYEKMQ (reference sequence). CDR3 length: 18 residues. The V gene end was trimmed by 4 bases and the J gene end by 0 bases; junction bases not matched to a gene: 9. The TCR sequence derives from a man between 35 and 55 years old who had recovered from COVID-19. Sequencing used peripheral blood. The genes are TRBV13 and TRBJ2-1, with 10 bases lining up with TRBD2. The CDR3, as DNA: TGTGCCAGCAGCTCCTGGGGAGCGGGAGGGAGCTCCTACAATGAGCAGTTCTTC. As protein: CASSSWGAGGSSYNEQFF.